The table lists the clone carrying this T cell receptor (beta chain) with a count of one. The germline gene is not matched at one end of the junction; a read error may be the cause. The data were taken from a study of tumor and adjacent non-tumor tissue in lung cancer. The library came from three nested PCR rounds adapted from ARM-PCR protocols. TCRdb independently ran MiXCR on the multiplex PCR reads; one entry per CDR3 protein. The top ten hold over 12% of the sample, which has approximately 79,000 distinct CDR3 sequences, approximately 57% seen once. This sample's RNA came from whole unsorted tissue. This CDR3 is built from 11 residues. Germline CDR1 SGHAT, CDR2 FQDESV (reference sequence).

The TCR sequence derives from a man between 65 and 80 years old with non-small cell lung cancer. Material for sequencing was lung tumor tissue. This chain joins TRBV11-1 and TRBJ2-2; D not certain. In nucleotides, the CDR3 is TGTGCCAGCAGCTTACATGAGGAGCCGCTTTTT. It specifies CASSLHEEPLF.